This T cell receptor beta chain derives from a study of T cell repertoires in cytomegalovirus infection. On the study more broadly: Public TCR beta signatures were indicative of both CMV infection and a matching HLA type. General study points: Based on cumulative public TCR beta family frequency, carriers of CMV plus the relevant HLA were identified. Across the ex vivo response, the dominant clonotypes were HLA-C-restricted CMV-specific TCR beta clonotypes.

This clonotype was recorded at least ten times. Its antigen is as yet unknown. The CDR3 is 16 residues long. V was shortened by 3 bases and J by 7 bases, with 19 bases between the two germline ends. Looked up from germline, CDR1 is SGHTA and CDR2 is FQGNSA. A single record per CDR3 protein comes from TCRdb applying MiXCR to the reads. The table shows around 550,000 distinct CDR3 sequences, with about 26% occurring only once. Sequenced material: PBMCs. The sequence was collected from a human donor in good health (CMV status not recorded). Some clones in this sample may be carry-over from other donors' samples. This chain links TRBV7-2 with TRBJ2-1; D uncertain. Here the CDR3 reads CASSLWSAGLGNEQFF. CDR3 DNA sequence: TGTGCCAGCAGCTTGTGGTCGGCTGGTCTTGGGAATGAGCAGTTCTTC.